This TCR beta chain was profiled in a study of human T cells and chemical hapten exposure. Background on the study: Application of 0.01% DPC to the upper back was done by patch test, with a reading at 6 days. Patients, chiefly female, had alopecia areata, totalis or universalis.

Time point here: patch test 1, 2 weeks after DPC sensitization. Treatment denoted: therapeutic diphenylcyclopropenone sensitization with weekly scalp DPC. Unfractionated whole blood served as the source for total RNA extraction. Single cDNA molecules in the library carried unique molecular identifiers attached during preparation. TCRdb re-derived calls from the RACE reads in MiXCR, one entry per CDR3 protein. The repertoire holds around 300,000 distinct CDR3 sequences, with under 9% as singletons. Germline CDR1 reads MNHEY; CDR2 reads SMNVEV (reference sequence). The ends lost 6 bases at V and 5 bases at J; junction bases unmatched: 11. The length of the CDR3 is 15 residues. This clonotype has just a few counts.

The source was whole blood, collected in connection with sensitization to the hapten diphenylcyclopropenone (DPC). The receptor was derived from a woman aged 18-35 years with alopecia areata. Some clones in this sample may be carry-over from other donors' samples. The chain uses TRBV27 and TRBJ1-1; the match to TRBD1 covers 8 bases. The CDR3: CASSLQGVGITEAFF. In DNA, the CDR3 is TGTGCCAGCAGCTTACAGGGGGTCGGAATAACTGAAGCTTTCTTT.